These 4 T cell receptor beta chains came from one sample sequenced in a study of OX40 agonist ivuxolimab in advanced cancers. The method was immunoSEQ multiplex PCR; TCRdb's version includes in-frame clones alone and lacks a portion of them. The sample shows approximately 70,000 clones, over 90% of them seen only once. This sample comprised CD4+ or CD8+ T cells sorted from blood, obtained in a trial of the OX40 agonist ivuxolimab. All receptors derive from an adult with an advanced solid tumor such as melanoma, head and neck, liver or kidney cancer.

This chain links TRBV13 with TRBJ1-1; D gene uncertain. Germline V gene lookup returns CDR1 PRHDT and CDR2 FYEKMQ (reference sequence). Trimming removed 5 bases at V and 0 bases at J, with 10 bases between. This CDR3 spans 14 amino acids. The CDR3 DNA sequence: TGTGCCAGCAGCGTCCGGGCAGTGAACACTGAAGCTTTCTTT. Translated: CASSVRAVNTEAFF.

This clone was observed a single time. The rearrangement links TRBV2 to TRBJ2-7; D is possibly TRBD2 (6 bases). The germline CDR1 and CDR2 sequences are SNHLY and FYNNEI. V was clipped by 0 bases and J by 3 bases, with 15 bases between them. The CDR3 has 16 residues. Written as DNA, the CDR3 is TGTGCCAGCAGTGAAGCATCGGGGGTTAAGGTCTACGAGCAGTACTTC. Amino acid sequence: CASSEASGVKVYEQYF. Full variable domain (missing parts from reference TRBV2 and TRBJ2-7): EPEVTQTPSHQVTQMGQEVILRCVPISNHLYFYWYRQILGQKVEFLVSFYNNEISEKSEIFDDQFSVERPDGSNFTLKIRSTKLEDSAMYFCASSEASGVKVYEQYFGPGTRLTVT.

The rearrangement joins TRBV7-8 to TRBJ2-7; D uncertain. Per germline, CDR1 SGHVS and CDR2 FQNEAQ. The V gene lost 5 bases and the J gene lost 0 bases, with 5 bases spanning the gap. The CDR3 length is 12 residues. The CDR3 protein is CASSPASYEQYF. DNA of the CDR3: TGTGCCAGCAGCCCGGCCTCCTACGAGCAGTACTTC.

The rearrangement uses TRBV11-3 and TRBJ2-7; perhaps TRBD2 as D (6 bases). This CDR3 has 12 amino acids. With 2 bases removed from V and 7 bases from J, the gap between germline ends came to 9 bases. Germline values: CDR1 SGHNT, CDR2 YENEEA. In DNA form, the CDR3 reads TGTGCCAGCAGCTTACTAGGGAGGGAGCAGTACTTC. Protein sequence: CASSLLGREQYF.